The next 15 T cell receptor beta chains were all read from a single sample in a study of tumor-infiltrating lymphocytes in primary liver carcinoma. Making TCR beta cDNA involved approximately 480 ng total RNA and a constant-region primer. Three nested multiplex PCR rounds, a slightly modified ARM-PCR, produced the libraries for TCR beta. Investigators reported that the first two PCR rounds, at 10 cycles each, used TRBV1-TRBV30 forward primers with a C-beta reverse primer. TCRdb re-analysed the multiplex PCR reads in MiXCR, keeping a single row per CDR3 protein. The table has 300,000 to 400,000 distinct CDR3 sequences, around 60% seen once. The blood RNA (from unsorted whole blood) was obtained, and germline DNA was also extracted. Sequenced: peripheral blood. The receptors stem from a man in his forties with primary liver carcinoma and hepatitis B virus infection.

At least ten counts were recorded for this clonotype. The V call is TRBV28, the J call TRBJ2-7; D call uncertain. This CDR3 is built from 13 residues. V was shortened by 6 bases and J by 2 bases, with 11 bases between the two germline ends. CDR1 is MDHEN, CDR2 SYDVKM, per germline. The CDR3 region has the DNA TGTGCCAGCAGCTTAGGTAGGACCTACGAGCAGTACTTC. This gives the protein CASSLGRTYEQYF.

About this clonotype itself: Being one base from a much bigger clone, this may be a read error. The rearrangement links TRBV12-3 or TRBV12-4 to TRBJ1-2, with TRBD1 identical over 7 bases. The CDR3 spans 14 residues. DNA of the CDR3: TGTGCCAGCAGTATCACTACAGGGGCGTATGACTACACCTTC. Protein sequence: CASSITTGAYDYTF.

Remarks on this clonotype: This could be a read error, since a much larger clone is one nucleotide away. The CDR3 here is CVSSGGGAGANVLTF. In DNA form, the CDR3 reads TGTGTCAGCAGCGGAGGAGGGGCTGGGGCCAACGTCCTGACTTTC. V gene TRBV6-5 combines with J gene TRBJ2-6, with TRBD2 as a possible D gene (6 bases). The CDR3 has 15 amino acids. In germline, CDR1 is MNHEY, CDR2 SVGAGI.

V and J are TRBV20-1 and TRBJ2-5; D is perhaps TRBD2 (6 bases). V lost 4 bases, J lost 9 bases, and 21 bases lay in between. This CDR3 has 14 amino acids. Germline V gives CDR1 DFQATT, CDR2 SNEGSKA (reference sequence). CDR3 coding DNA: TGCAGTGCTATCTGGGACGGGGGTTTTAGCGCCCAGTACTTC. Translating it yields CSAIWDGGFSAQYF.

In regard to this clonotype: The CDR3 ends on some other residue instead of the conserved phenylalanine or tryptophan, so this is likely a read error. The V call is TRBV11-1, the J call TRBJ2-2; 7 nucleotides align to TRBD1. Germline values: CDR1 SGHAT, CDR2 FQDESV (reference sequence). The CDR3 length is 15 residues. This CDR3 is CASSSRGSFTGELFS. The DNA for the CDR3 is TGTGCAAGCAGTTCCAGGGGGTCGTTCACCGGGGAGCTGTTTTCT.

On this clonotype itself: This sequence may be a read error, since a much larger clone differs from it by one base. The chain joins TRBV24-1 to TRBJ2-1; 10 nucleotides align to TRBD2. The V gene's germline CDR1 is KGHDR and CDR2 SFDVKD. The CDR3 runs to 16 residues. The CDR3 loop reads CATNDSGRRIDNEQFF. The CDR3 bases are TGTGCCACCAATGATAGCGGGAGGCGCATTGACAATGAGCAGTTCTTC.

Note on this clonotype: The DNA is left out, because the CDR3 cannot be placed on it with certainty; the CDR3 is given as TCRdb lists it. V gene TRBV29-1 combines with J gene TRBJ2-2; TRBD1 was called by the table and not checked on the DNA. The CDR3 has 13 residues if both end residues are counted. In germline, CDR1 is SQVTM, CDR2 ANQGSEA. The CDR3: CSVGTGNTGELLF.

This clonotype showed up just once. A much larger clone differs by one base, so this may be a read error. The chain links TRBV5-5 to TRBJ2-7; TRBD1 is a possible D gene (5 bases). The CDR3 is made up of 14 amino acids. Germline loops: CDR1 SGHKS, CDR2 YYEKEE (reference sequence). DNA for the CDR3: TGTGCCAGCAGCAATCACAGGAGCTCCTACGAGCTGTACTTC. Translated, it gives CASSNHRSSYELYF.

Concerning this clonotype: A much bigger clone sits one base away, suggesting this may be a read error. The chain combines TRBV12-3 or TRBV12-4 with TRBJ2-3; weak D call: TRBD2 (6 bases). The CDR3 runs to 15 residues. CDR3 nucleotides: TGTGCCAGCAGTCGGGACTCCCTCTACACAGATACGCGGTATTTT. It codes for CASSRDSLYTDTRYF.

The chain recombines TRBV11-2 with TRBJ2-3; 8 bases map to TRBD2. Germline CDR1 reads SGHAT; CDR2 reads FQNNGV. The CDR3 has 14 residues. Unmatched junction bases numbered 5, after V lost 5 bases and J lost 4 bases. The CDR3 sequence is CASSTGGSADTQYF. The DNA of the CDR3 is TGTGCCAGCAGCACGGGAGGGAGTGCAGATACGCAGTATTTT.

In this sample, this clonotype turned up once. The chain is built from TRBV4-1 and TRBJ2-7, with 8 bases that match TRBD1. CDR3 length equals 14 residues. V dropped 6 bases and J dropped 8; count of bases not matched to a gene: 12. The germline V gene encodes CDR1 MGHRA and CDR2 YSYEKL. CDR3 residues: CASRLLSQGAKQYF. CDR3 bases: TGCGCCAGCAGACTACTATCCCAGGGGGCGAAGCAGTACTTC.

This clonotype was observed a single time. It is likely a read error, because the conserved phenylalanine at the end of the CDR3 is missing. This sequence joins TRBV11-1 and TRBJ2-5, with 10 positions matching TRBD2. The V segment lost 6 bases and the J segment 4 bases; nucleotides outside the gene matches: 5. Germline-derived CDR1 and CDR2 are SGHAT and FQDESV (reference sequence). CDR3 length equals 14 residues. As DNA, the CDR3 is TGTGCCAGCAGTGTAGCGGGAGGAGGAGAGACCCAGTACATC. This codes for CASSVAGGGETQYI.

Ten or more counts support this clonotype. The conserved phenylalanine or tryptophan is not found at the CDR3 terminus, so this likely reflects a read error. The DNA is left out, because the CDR3 cannot be placed on it with certainty; the CDR3 is given as TCRdb lists it. V and J are TRBV11-3 and TRBJ2-4. Germline CDR1 SGHNT, CDR2 YENEEA. Both ends counted, the CDR3 spans 8 residues. CDR3 protein: CASSLELG.

The chain carries TRBV11-2 and TRBJ1-1, with unresolved D. The CDR3 is 12 residues long. The V and J ends lost 5 bases and 7 bases respectively, with 11 bases between them. Germline CDR1 is SGHAT and CDR2 is FQNNGV. The CDR3 reads CASSPHYIEAFF. Here the CDR3 DNA reads TGTGCCAGCAGCCCGCACTACATTGAAGCTTTCTTT.

Notes on this clonotype: The junction differs from germline at one of its ends, possibly a read error. The rearrangement joins TRBV11-2 to TRBJ2-5; TRBD2 agrees at 8 bases. Germline V gives CDR1 SGHAT, CDR2 FQNNGV. The CDR3 loop spans 15 amino acids. In DNA form, the CDR3 reads TGTGCCCGCAGCCTAGAACTAGCGGCACAAGAGACCCAGTACTTC. Its translation: CARSLELAAQETQYF.